This T cell receptor (beta chain) was profiled in a study of CD8+ T cells in alopecia areata. Across the whole study: The study gave tofacitinib for 6 to 18 months, then 6 months off drug.

The treatment was: oral pan-JAK inhibitor, 5-10 mg twice daily. TCR sequencing used cDNA made by reverse transcription of extracted RNA. Method: immunoSEQ multiplex PCR; TCRdb's copy keeps in-frame clones and lacks some. The profile covers about 190,000 clones, with 60% appearing a single time and approximately 0.93% taken by the ten largest. This CDR3 is 12 amino acids long. Germline V gene data show CDR1 as SGHVS and CDR2 as FQNEAQ. V shed 5 bases and J shed 6 bases, with 10 bases lying between them. General study findings and limits: Lesional scalp exceeded normal scalp in clonality, especially in alopecia totalis/universalis. One nonresponder leaves baseline CD8+ expansion's link to response uncertain. Unlike in mice, where it was clearer, TCR sharing across patients was less clear, possibly HLA-related.

This clone was seen only a few times. Antigen unknown. The chain recombines TRBV7-8 with TRBJ1-1; D is ambiguous. The clonotype was recovered from a human donor with alopecia areata. The starting material was CD4+ T cells sorted from blood, obtained at week 24, from a patient treated with tofacitinib. The CDR3 sequence: CASSGMGAEAFF. The CDR3 DNA reads as TGTGCCAGCAGCGGAATGGGCGCTGAAGCTTTCTTT.